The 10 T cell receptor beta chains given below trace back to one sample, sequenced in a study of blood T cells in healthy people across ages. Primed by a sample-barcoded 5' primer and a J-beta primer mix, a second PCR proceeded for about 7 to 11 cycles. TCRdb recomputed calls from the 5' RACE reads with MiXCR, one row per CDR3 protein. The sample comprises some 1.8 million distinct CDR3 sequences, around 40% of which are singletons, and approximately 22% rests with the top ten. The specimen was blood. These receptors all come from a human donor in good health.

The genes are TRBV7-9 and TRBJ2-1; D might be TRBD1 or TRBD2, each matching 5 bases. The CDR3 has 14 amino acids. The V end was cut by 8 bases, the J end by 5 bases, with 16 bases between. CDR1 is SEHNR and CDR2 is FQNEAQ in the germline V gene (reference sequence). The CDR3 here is CASHGTGAHNEQFF. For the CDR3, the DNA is TGTGCCAGCCACGGGACCGGGGCCCACAATGAGCAGTTCTTC.

The CDR3 nucleotides read TGTGCCAGCACTTCGACAGCGGCCTACAATGAGCAGTTCTTC. It translates to CASTSTAAYNEQFF. This chain joins TRBV27 and TRBJ2-1; the D call may be TRBD1 or TRBD2 (5 bases each). CDR1 is MNHEY, CDR2 SMNVEV, per germline (reference sequence). The ends were cut back, 7 bases at V and 2 bases at J, with 12 bases in the middle. This CDR3 is built from 14 residues.

CDR3 DNA: TGTGCCAGCAGCCCCTCTACTAGCGGGGTAGGGACAGATACGCAGTATTTT. Encoded protein: CASSPSTSGVGTDTQYF. This chain links TRBV7-7 with TRBJ2-3, with 10 positions matching TRBD2. There are 17 residues in the CDR3. CDR1 is SSHAT and CDR2 is FNYEAQ in the germline V gene (reference sequence). Germline trimming cut 5 bases from V and 3 bases from J; bases unmatched to any gene: 11.

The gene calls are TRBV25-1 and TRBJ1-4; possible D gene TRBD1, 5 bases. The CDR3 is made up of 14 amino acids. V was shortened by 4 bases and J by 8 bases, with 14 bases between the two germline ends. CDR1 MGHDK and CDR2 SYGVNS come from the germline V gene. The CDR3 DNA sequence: TGTGCCAGCAGTGGGCAGGGCCGGAGCGAAAAACTGTTTTTT. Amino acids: CASSGQGRSEKLFF.

The CDR3 spells CATSDLTGQEQFF. Here the CDR3 DNA reads TGTGCCACCAGTGATTTGACGGGACAGGAGCAGTTCTTC. The chain has TRBV24-1 and TRBJ2-1; 7 positions agree with TRBD1. Germline V gene sequence: CDR1 KGHDR, CDR2 SFDVKD. The ends lost 0 bases at V and 10 bases at J; junction bases unmatched: 2. This CDR3 contains 13 residues.

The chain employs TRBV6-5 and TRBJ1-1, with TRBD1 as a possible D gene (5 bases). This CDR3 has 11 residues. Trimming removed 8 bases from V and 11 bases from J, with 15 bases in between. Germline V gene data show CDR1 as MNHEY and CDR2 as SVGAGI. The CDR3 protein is CASGRVWGAFF. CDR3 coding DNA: TGTGCCAGCGGCAGGGTTTGGGGGGCTTTCTTT.

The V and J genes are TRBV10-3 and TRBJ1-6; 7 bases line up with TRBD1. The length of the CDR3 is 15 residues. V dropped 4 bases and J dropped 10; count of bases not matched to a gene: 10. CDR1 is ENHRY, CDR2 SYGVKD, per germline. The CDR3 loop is CAISVSLQGESPLHF. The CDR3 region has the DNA TGTGCCATCAGTGTGAGTCTGCAGGGGGAGTCACCCCTCCACTTT.

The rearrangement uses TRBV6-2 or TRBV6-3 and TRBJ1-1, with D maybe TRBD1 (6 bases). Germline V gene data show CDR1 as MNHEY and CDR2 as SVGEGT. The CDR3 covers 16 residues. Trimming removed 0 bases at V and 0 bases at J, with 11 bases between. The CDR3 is CASSYSKWTVNTEAFF. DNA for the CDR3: TGTGCCAGCAGTTACTCGAAATGGACAGTGAACACTGAAGCTTTCTTT.

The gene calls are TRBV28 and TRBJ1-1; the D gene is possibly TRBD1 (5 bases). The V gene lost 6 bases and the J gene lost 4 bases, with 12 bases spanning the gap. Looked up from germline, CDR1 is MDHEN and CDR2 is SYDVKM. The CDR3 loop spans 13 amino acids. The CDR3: CASRPSGFTEAFF. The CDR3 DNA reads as TGTGCCAGCAGACCATCAGGGTTCACTGAAGCTTTCTTT. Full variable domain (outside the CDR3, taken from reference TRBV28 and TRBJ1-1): DVKVTQSSRYLVKRTGEKVFLECVQDMDHENMFWYRQDPGLGLRLIYFSYDVKMKEKGDIPEGYSVSREKKERFSLILESASTNQTSMYLCASRPSGFTEAFFGQGTRLTVV.

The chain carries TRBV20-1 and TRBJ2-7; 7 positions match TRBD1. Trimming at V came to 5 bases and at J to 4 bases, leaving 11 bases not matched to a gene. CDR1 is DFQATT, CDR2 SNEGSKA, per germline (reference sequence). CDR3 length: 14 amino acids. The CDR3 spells CSAPNEGQLYEQYF. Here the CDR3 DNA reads TGCAGTGCTCCCAATGAGGGACAGTTATACGAGCAGTACTTC.